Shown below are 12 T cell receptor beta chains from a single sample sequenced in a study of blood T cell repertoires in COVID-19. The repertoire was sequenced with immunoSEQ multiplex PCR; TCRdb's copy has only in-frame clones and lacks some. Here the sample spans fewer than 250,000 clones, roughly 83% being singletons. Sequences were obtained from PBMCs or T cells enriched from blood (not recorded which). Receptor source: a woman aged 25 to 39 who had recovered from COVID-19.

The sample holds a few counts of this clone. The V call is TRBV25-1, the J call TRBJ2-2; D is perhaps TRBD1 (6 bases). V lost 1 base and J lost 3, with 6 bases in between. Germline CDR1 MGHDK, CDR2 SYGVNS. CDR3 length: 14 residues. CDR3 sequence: CASSESGDTGELFF. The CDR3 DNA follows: TGTGCCAGCAGTGAATCAGGGGACACCGGGGAGCTGTTTTTT. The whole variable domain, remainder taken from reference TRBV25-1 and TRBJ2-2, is EADIYQTPRYLVIGTGKKITLECSQTMGHDKMYWYQQDPGMELHLIHYSYGVNSTEKGDLSSESTVSRIRTEHFPLTLESARPSHTSQYLCASSESGDTGELFFGEGSRLTVL.

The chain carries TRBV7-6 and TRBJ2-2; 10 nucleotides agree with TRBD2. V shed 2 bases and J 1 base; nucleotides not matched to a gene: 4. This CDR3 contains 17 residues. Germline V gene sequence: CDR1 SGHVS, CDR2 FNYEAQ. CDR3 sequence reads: CASSLKASGGNTGELFF. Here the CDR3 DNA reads TGTGCCAGCAGCTTAAAGGCTAGCGGGGGGAACACCGGGGAGCTGTTTTTT.

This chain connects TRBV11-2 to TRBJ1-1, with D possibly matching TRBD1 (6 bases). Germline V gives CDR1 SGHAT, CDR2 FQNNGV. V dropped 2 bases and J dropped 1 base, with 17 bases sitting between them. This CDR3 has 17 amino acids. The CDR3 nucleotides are TGTGCCAGCAGCTTAAGCAGGGGCCTTTCGAGGAACACTGAAGCTTTCTTT. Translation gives CASSLSRGLSRNTEAFF. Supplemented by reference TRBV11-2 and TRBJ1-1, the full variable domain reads EAGVAQSPRYKIIEKRQSVAFWCNPISGHATLYWYQQILGQGPKLLIQFQNNGVVDDSQLPKDRFSAERLKGVDSTLKIQPAKLEDSAVYLCASSLSRGLSRNTEAFFGQGTRLTVV.

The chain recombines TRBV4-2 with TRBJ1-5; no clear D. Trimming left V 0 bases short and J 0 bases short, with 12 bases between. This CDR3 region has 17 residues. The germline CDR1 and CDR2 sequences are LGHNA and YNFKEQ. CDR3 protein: CASSQDVAFSSNQPQHF. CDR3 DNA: TGTGCCAGCAGCCAAGATGTTGCGTTTAGTAGCAATCAGCCCCAGCATTTT.

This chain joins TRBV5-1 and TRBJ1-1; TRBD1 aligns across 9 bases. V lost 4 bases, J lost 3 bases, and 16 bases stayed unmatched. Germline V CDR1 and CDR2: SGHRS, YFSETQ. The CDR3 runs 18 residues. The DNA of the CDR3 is TGCGCCAGCAGCCCCTTTGTACAGGGGGCGCCTATCGACACTGAAGCTTTCTTT. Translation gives CASSPFVQGAPIDTEAFF.

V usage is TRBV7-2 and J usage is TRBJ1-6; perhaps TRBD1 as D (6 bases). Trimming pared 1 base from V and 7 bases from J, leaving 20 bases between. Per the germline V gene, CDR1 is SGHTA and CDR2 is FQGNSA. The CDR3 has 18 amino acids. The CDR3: CASSLVVGTTGRNSPLHF. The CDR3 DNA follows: TGTGCCAGCAGCTTAGTGGTTGGGACGACAGGACGAAATTCACCCCTCCACTTT. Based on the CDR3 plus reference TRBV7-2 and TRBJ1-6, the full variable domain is GAGVSQSPSNKVTEKGKDVELRCDPISGHTALYWYRQSLGQGLEFLIYFQGNSAPDKSGLPSDRFSAERTGGSVSTLTIQRTQQEDSAVYLCASSLVVGTTGRNSPLHFGNGTRLTVT.

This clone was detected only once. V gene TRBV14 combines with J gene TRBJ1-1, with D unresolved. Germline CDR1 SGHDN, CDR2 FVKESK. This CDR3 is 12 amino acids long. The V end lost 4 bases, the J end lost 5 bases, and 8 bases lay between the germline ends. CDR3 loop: CASSPSWTEAFF. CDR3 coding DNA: TGTGCCAGCAGCCCGAGTTGGACTGAAGCTTTCTTT.

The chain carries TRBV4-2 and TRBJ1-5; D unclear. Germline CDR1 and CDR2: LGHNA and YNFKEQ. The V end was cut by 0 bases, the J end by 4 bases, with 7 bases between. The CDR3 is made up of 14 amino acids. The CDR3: CASSQDERNQPQHF. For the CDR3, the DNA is TGTGCCAGCAGCCAAGATGAGAGAAATCAGCCCCAGCATTTT.

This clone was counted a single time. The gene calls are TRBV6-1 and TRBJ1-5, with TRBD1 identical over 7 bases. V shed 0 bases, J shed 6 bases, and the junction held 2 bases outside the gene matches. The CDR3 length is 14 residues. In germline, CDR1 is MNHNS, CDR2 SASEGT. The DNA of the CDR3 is TGTGCCAGCAGTGAAGCGAGGGGGCGTCAGCCCCAGCATTTT. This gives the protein CASSEARGRQPQHF.

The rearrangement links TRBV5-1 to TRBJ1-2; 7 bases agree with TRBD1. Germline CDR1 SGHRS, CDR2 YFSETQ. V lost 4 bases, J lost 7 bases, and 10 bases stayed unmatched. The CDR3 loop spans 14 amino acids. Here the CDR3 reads CASSKEGALVGYTF. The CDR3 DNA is TGCGCCAGCAGCAAGGAGGGGGCTCTGGTTGGCTACACCTTC.

CDR3 coding DNA: TGTGCCAGCAGCTTAGTTTCTAGCGTTGTTACAGATACGCAGTATTTT. Translated: CASSLVSSVVTDTQYF. The chain carries TRBV7-8 and TRBJ2-3; weak D call: TRBD2 (6 bases). Deletions cut 1 base from V and 3 bases from J, with 14 bases between. This CDR3 comprises 16 residues. In germline, CDR1 is SGHVS, CDR2 FQNEAQ.

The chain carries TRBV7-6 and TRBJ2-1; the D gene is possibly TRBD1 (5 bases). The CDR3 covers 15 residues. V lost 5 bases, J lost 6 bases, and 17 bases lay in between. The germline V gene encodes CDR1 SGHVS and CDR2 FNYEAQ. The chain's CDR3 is CASSPQTDLSNEQFF. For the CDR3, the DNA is TGTGCCAGCAGCCCCCAGACAGACCTTAGCAATGAGCAGTTCTTC.